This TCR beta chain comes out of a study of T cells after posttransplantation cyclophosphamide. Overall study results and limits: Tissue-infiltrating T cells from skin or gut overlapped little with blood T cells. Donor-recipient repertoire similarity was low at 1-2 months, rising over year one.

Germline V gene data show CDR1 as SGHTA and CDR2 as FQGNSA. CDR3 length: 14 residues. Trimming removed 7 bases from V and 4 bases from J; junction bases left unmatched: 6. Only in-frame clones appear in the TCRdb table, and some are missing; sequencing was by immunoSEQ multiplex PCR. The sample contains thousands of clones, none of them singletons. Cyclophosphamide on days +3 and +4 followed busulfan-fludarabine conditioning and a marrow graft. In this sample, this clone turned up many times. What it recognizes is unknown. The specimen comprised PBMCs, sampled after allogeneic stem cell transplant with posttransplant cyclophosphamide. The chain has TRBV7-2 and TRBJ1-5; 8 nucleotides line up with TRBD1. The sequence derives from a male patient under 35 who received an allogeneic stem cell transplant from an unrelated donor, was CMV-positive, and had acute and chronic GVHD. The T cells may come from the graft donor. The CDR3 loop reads CASTGQANNQPQHF. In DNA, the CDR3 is TGTGCCAGCACGGGACAGGCTAATAATCAGCCCCAGCATTTT. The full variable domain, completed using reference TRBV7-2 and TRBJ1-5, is GAGVSQSPSNKVTEKGKDVELRCDPISGHTALYWYRQSLGQGLEFLIYFQGNSAPDKSGLPSDRFSAERTGGSVSTLTIQRTQQEDSAVYLCASTGQANNQPQHFGDGTRLSIL.